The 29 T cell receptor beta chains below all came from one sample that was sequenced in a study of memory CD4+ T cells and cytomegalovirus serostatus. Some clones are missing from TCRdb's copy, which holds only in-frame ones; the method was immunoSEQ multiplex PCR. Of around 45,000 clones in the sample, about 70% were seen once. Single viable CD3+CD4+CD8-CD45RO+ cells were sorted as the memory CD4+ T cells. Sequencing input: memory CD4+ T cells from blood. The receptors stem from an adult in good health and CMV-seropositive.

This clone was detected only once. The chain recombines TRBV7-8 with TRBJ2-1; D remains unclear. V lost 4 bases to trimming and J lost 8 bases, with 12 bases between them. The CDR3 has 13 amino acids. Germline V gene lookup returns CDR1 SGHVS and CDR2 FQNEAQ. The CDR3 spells CASSSPGRDEQFF. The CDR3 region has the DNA TGTGCCAGCAGCTCCCCGGGTCGCGATGAGCAGTTCTTC.

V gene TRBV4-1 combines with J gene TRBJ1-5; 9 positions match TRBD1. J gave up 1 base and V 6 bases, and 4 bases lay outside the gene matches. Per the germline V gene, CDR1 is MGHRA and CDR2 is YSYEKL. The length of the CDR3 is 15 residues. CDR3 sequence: CASRLGQGSNQPQHF. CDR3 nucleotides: TGCGCCAGCAGACTGGGACAGGGAAGCAATCAGCCCCAGCATTTT.

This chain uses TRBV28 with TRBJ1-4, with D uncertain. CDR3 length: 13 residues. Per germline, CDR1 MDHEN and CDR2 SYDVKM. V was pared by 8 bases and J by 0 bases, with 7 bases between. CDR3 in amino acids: CASLAATNEKLFF. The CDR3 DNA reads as TGTGCCAGCTTGGCGGCAACTAATGAAAAACTGTTTTTT.

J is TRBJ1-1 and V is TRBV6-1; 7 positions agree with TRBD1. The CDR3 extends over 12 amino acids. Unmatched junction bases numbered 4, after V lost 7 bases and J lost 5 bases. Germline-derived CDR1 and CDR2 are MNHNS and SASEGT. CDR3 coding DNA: TGTGCCAGCAAAACAGGGGCTACTGAAGCTTTCTTT. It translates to CASKTGATEAFF.

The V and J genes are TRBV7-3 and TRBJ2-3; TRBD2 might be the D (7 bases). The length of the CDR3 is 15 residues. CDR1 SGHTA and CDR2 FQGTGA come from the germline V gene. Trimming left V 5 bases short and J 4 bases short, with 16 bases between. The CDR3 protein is CASSPEGGAADTQYF. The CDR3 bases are TGTGCCAGCAGCCCCGAGGGGGGGGCCGCAGATACGCAGTATTTT.

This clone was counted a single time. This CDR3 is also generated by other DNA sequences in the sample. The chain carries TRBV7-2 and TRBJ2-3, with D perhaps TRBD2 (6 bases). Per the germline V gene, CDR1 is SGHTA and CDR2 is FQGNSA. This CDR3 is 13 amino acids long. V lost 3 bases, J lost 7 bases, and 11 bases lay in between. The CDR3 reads CASSLGLRYTQYF. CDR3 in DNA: TGTGCCAGCAGCTTGGGACTCCGATATACGCAGTATTTT.

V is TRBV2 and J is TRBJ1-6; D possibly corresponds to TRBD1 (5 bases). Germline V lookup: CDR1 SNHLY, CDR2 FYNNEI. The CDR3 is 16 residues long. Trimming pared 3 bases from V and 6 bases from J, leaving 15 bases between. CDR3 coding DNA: TGTGCCAGCAGTGACGGGCAGGACATTTCTAATTCACCCCTCCACTTT. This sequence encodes CASSDGQDISNSPLHF.

The CDR3 DNA reads as TGCGCCAGCAGCCAGGGGGGTCGGTCTGGAAACACCATATATTTT. Its translation is CASSQGGRSGNTIYF. V gene TRBV4-3 combines with J gene TRBJ1-3; TRBD1 might be the D (5 bases). The germline V gene encodes CDR1 LGHNA and CDR2 YSLEER. Trimming took 3 bases from V and 1 from J, leaving 10 bases between them. This CDR3 has 15 residues.

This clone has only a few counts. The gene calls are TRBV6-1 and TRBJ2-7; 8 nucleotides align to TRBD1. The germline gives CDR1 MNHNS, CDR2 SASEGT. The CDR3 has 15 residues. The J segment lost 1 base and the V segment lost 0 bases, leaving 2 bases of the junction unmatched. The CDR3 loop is CASSEAGTGSYEQYF. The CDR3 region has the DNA TGTGCCAGCAGTGAAGCGGGGACAGGTTCCTACGAGCAGTACTTC.

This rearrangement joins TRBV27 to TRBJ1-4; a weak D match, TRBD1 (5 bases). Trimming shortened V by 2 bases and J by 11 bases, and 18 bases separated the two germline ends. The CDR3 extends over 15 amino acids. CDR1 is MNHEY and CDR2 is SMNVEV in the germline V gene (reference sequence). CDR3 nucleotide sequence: TGTGCCAGCAGTTTAGTCCCGCAGGGTTCAAGTAAACTGTTTTTT. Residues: CASSLVPQGSSKLFF.

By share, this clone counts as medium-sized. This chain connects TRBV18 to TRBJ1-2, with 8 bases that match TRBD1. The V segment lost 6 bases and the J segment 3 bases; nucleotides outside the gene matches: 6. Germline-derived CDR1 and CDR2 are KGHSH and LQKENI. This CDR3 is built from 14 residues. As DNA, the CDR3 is TGTGCCAGCTCCATCCCGGGACAGGACTATGGCTACACCTTC. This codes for CASSIPGQDYGYTF.

CDR3 coding DNA: TGTGCCAGCAGCTTAGGCAGGGAAGCCGCTGAAGCTTTCTTT. Translated: CASSLGREAAEAFF. This chain connects TRBV7-2 to TRBJ1-1, with a weak D call TRBD1 (5 bases). The CDR3 consists of 14 residues. Germline CDR1 and CDR2: SGHTA and FQGNSA. Trimming cost V 1 base and J 6 bases, with 12 bases left between them. The full variable domain, rest sourced from reference TRBV7-2 and TRBJ1-1, is GAGVSQSPSNKVTEKGKDVELRCDPISGHTALYWYRQSLGQGLEFLIYFQGNSAPDKSGLPSDRFSAERTGGSVSTLTIQRTQQEDSAVYLCASSLGREAAEAFFGQGTRLTVV.

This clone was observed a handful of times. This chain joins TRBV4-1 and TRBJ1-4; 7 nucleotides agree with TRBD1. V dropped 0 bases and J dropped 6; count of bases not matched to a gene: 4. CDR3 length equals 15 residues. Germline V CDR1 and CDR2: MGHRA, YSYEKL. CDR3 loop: CASSQDWGTDEKLFF. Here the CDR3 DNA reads TGCGCCAGCAGCCAAGATTGGGGGACAGATGAAAAACTGTTTTTT.

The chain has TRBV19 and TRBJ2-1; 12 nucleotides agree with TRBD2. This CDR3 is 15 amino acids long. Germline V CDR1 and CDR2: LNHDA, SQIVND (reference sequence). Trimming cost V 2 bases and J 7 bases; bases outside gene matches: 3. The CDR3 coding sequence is TGTGCCAGTAGTATACTAGCGGGGGGGCCTAATGAGCAGTTCTTC. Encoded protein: CASSILAGGPNEQFF.

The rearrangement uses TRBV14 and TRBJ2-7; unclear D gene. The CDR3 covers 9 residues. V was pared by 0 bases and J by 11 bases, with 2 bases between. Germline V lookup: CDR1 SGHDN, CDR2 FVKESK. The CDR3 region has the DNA TGTGCCAGCAGCCAAGAGAAGTACTTC. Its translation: CASSQEKYF.

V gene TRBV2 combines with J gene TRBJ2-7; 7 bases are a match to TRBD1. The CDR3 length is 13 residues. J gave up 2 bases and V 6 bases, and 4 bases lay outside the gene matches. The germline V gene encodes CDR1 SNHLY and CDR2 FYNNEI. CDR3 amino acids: CASSRDRTYEQYF. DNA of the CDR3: TGTGCCAGCAGCCGGGACAGAACCTACGAGCAGTACTTC.

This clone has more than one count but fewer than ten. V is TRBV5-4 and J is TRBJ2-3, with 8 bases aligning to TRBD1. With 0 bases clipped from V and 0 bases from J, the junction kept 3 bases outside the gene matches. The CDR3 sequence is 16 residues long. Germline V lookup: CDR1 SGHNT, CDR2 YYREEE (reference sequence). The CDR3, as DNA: TGTGCCAGCAGCTTGGCTCGGGACAGGAGCACAGATACGCAGTATTTT. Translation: CASSLARDRSTDTQYF.

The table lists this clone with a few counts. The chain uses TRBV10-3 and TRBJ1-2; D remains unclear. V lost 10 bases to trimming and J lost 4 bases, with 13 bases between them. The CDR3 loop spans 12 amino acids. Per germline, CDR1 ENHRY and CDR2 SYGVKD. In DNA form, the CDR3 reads TGTGCCACCTCCCGGGCCGGCTATGGCTACACCTTC. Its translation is CATSRAGYGYTF.

Written as DNA, the CDR3 is TGCGCCAGCAGCCAAGAACCCAGGACCCAGCAGTACTTC. It is translated as CASSQEPRTQQYF. The chain carries TRBV4-3 and TRBJ2-7, with D unresolved. Germline CDR1 is LGHNA and CDR2 is YSLEER. The CDR3 is made up of 13 amino acids. V was trimmed by 0 bases and J by 8 bases, leaving 11 bases between them.

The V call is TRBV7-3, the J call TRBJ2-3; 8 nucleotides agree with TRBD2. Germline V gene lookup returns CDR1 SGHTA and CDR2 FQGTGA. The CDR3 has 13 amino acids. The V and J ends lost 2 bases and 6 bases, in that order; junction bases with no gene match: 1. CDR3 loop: CASSLREGDTQYF. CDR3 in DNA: TGTGCCAGCAGCTTACGGGAGGGGGATACGCAGTATTTT.

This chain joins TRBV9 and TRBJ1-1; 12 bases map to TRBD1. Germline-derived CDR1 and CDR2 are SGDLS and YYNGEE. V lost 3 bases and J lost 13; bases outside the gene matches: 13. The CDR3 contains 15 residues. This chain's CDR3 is CASSASGTGGASVFF. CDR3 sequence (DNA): TGTGCCAGCAGCGCTTCAGGGACAGGGGGCGCTTCGGTTTTCTTT.

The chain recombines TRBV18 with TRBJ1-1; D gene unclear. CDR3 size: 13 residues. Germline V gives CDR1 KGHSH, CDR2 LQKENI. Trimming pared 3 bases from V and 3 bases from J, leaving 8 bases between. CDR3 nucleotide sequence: TGTGCCAGCTCACCTGAGCAGGACACTGAAGCTTTCTTT. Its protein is CASSPEQDTEAFF.

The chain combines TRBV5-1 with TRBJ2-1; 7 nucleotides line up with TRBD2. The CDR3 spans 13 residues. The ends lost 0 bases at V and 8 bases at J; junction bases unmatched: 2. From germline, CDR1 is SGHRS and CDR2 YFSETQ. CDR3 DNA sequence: TGCGCCAGCAGCTTGGGGCTAGCGGATGAGCAGTTCTTC. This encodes CASSLGLADEQFF. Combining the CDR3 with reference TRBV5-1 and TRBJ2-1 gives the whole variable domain KAGVTQTPRYLIKTRGQQVTLSCSPISGHRSVSWYQQTPGQGLQFLFEYFSETQRNKGNFPGRFSGRQFSNSRSEMNVSTLELGDSALYLCASSLGLADEQFFGPGTRLTVL.

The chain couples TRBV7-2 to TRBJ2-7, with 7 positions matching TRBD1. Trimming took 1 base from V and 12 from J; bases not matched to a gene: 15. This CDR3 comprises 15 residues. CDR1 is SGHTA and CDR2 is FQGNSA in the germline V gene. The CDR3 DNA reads TGTGCCAGCAGCTTAGTCGCGACAGGGCCCACTATTTGGTACTTC. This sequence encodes CASSLVATGPTIWYF.

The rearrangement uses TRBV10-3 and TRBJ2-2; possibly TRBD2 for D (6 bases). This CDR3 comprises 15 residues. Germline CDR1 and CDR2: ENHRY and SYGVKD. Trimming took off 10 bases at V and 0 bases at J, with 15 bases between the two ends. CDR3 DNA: TGTGCCACTAAGGTGGGGGGACCGAACACCGGGGAGCTGTTTTTT. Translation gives CATKVGGPNTGELFF.

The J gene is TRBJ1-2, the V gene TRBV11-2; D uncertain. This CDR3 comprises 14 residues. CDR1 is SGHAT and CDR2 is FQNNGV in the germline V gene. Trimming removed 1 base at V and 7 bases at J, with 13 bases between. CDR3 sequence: CASSLVQSYSGYTF. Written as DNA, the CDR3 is TGTGCCAGCAGCTTAGTTCAGTCATACAGTGGCTACACCTTC.

The CDR3 DNA is TGTGCCAGCAGCTTGGGACAGGGGACCGATGAAAAACTGTTTTTT. Translating it yields CASSLGQGTDEKLFF. This sequence joins TRBV5-5 and TRBJ1-4; 8 nucleotides line up with TRBD1. Germline CDR1 SGHKS, CDR2 YYEKEE (reference sequence). V lost 0 bases and J lost 6; bases outside the gene matches: 4. The CDR3 is 15 residues long.

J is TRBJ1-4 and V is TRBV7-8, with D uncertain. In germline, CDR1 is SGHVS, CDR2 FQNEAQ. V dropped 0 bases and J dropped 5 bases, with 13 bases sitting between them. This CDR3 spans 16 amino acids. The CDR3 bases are TGTGCCAGCAGCTTAGCCCTAGGCAGGAGAAATGAAAAACTGTTTTTT. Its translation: CASSLALGRRNEKLFF.

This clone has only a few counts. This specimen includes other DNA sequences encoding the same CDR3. The CDR3 DNA reads as TGCGCCAGCAGCTTGGCCGGGCAGCCCTCCTACGAGCAGTACTTC. Translating it yields CASSLAGQPSYEQYF. This sequence joins TRBV5-1 and TRBJ2-7; no firm D call. CDR1 SGHRS and CDR2 YFSETQ come from the germline V gene. With 0 bases removed from V and 0 bases from J, the gap between germline ends came to 10 bases. This CDR3 is 15 amino acids long.